This T cell receptor beta chain originates from a study of cytomegalovirus exposure and HLA in healthy donors. Study-wide results and limits: Subsequent analysis found a tendency for first-cohort TCR clusters to co-occur within the 120 or so validation repertoires.

Germline CDR1 reads WSHSY; CDR2 reads SAAADI. Trimming removed 6 bases from V and 5 bases from J; junction bases left unmatched: 10. The CDR3 length is 15 residues. Clones were read by immunoSEQ multiplex PCR, and TCRdb kept only the in-frame ones, dropping some. The data contain 150,000 to 200,000 clones, approximately 85% of them seen just once; the ten biggest clones take up about 1.5%. On this clone itself: Its antigen is unidentified.

This TCR came from a woman between 18 and 29 years old in good health and CMV-seronegative. V and J are TRBV10-2 and TRBJ1-5; 7 positions agree with TRBD1. Sequencing was performed on PBMCs. The CDR3 DNA sequence: TGCGCCAGCAGCTATAGAGGACAGGATTATCAGCCCCAGCATTTT. This codes for CASSYRGQDYQPQHF.